This T cell receptor beta chain derives from a study of CD8+ T cells in alopecia areata. Overall study: Severity in treated patients was scored by percentage of scalp area affected.

Stated treatment: oral pan-JAK inhibitor, 5-10 mg twice daily. Alopecia areata patients gave lesional scalp punch biopsies and peripheral blood samples. cDNA serving as the sequencing template came from extracted, reverse transcribed RNA. This table comes from immunoSEQ multiplex PCR, and its TCRdb copy is limited to in-frame clones, with some not included. The sample has some 130,000 clones, 53% seen once. The V and J ends lost 7 bases and 2 bases, in that order; junction bases with no gene match: 10. The CDR3 covers 15 residues. Germline V gene sequence: CDR1 SEHNR, CDR2 FQNEAQ (reference sequence).

This chain joins TRBV7-9 and TRBJ1-2; 7 nucleotides align to TRBD1. Sequenced material: CD4+ T cells sorted from blood, taken at week 4, from a patient treated with tofacitinib. This TCR came from a human donor with alopecia areata. For the CDR3, the DNA is TGTGCCAGCAACGTCCTCGGGACAGAGAACTATGGCTACACCTTC. Translation gives CASNVLGTENYGYTF.